The 20 T cell receptor beta chains below were found in one sample sequenced in a study of early T cells in non-severe SARS-CoV-2 infection. In TCRdb, the 5' RACE reads were re-called with MiXCR into one record per CDR3 protein. The table has under 40,000 distinct CDR3 sequences, 5.9% seen once. The sequencing sample was made of whole blood. These receptors were obtained from an adult who was a healthcare worker with PCR-confirmed SARS-CoV-2 infection or an uninfected control (not recorded which).

The V and J genes are TRBV6-1 and TRBJ2-2; 10 bases agree with TRBD1. The J segment lost 7 bases and the V segment lost 7 bases, leaving 15 bases of the junction unmatched. CDR3 length: 17 amino acids. Looked up from germline, CDR1 is MNHNS and CDR2 is SASEGT. CDR3 DNA sequence: TGTGCCAGCAATCCCGGGACAGGGGTGGTAGGTCTCGGGGAGCTGTTTTTT. It codes for CASNPGTGVVGLGELFF.

This clonotype came up many times. The CDR3 DNA sequence: TGTGCCAGCAGCCCGGACAGGGGAAAAGAAAAACTGTTTTTT. Its protein product is CASSPDRGKEKLFF. J is TRBJ1-4 and V is TRBV11-2, with 9 bases lining up with TRBD1. The length of the CDR3 is 14 residues. V lost 5 bases to trimming and J lost 8 bases; unmatched junction nucleotides: 6. Per germline, CDR1 SGHAT and CDR2 FQNNGV.

This clonotype was recorded many times. The V and J genes are TRBV15 and TRBJ2-7; D gene uncertain. The CDR3 loop spans 13 amino acids. The germline CDR1 and CDR2 sequences are LNHNV and YYDKDF (reference sequence). Trimming removed 0 bases at V and 4 bases at J, with 7 bases between. This chain's CDR3 is CATSRDVGYEQYF. CDR3 DNA sequence: TGTGCCACCAGCAGAGATGTGGGGTACGAGCAGTACTTC. Looking up the rest from reference TRBV15 and TRBJ2-7 gives the full variable domain: DAMVIQNPRYQVTQFGKPVTLSCSQTLNHNVMYWYQQKSSQAPKLLFHYYDKDFNNEADTPDNFQSRRPNTSFCFLDIRSPGLGDTAMYLCATSRDVGYEQYFGPGTRLTVT.

This clonotype appeared many times. V gene TRBV12-3 or TRBV12-4 combines with J gene TRBJ2-3; maybe TRBD1 (6 bases). V was shortened by 2 bases and J by 1 base, with 16 bases between the two germline ends. This CDR3 is built from 17 residues. The CDR3 region is CASSLYGGSSGTDTQYF. In nucleotides, the CDR3 is TGTGCCAGCAGTTTATATGGGGGCTCCAGTGGCACAGATACGCAGTATTTT.

This clonotype showed up many times. The rearrangement joins TRBV19 to TRBJ2-3; 10 bases agree with TRBD1. Unmatched junction bases numbered 4, after V lost 5 bases and J lost 2 bases. Per the germline V gene, CDR1 is LNHDA and CDR2 is SQIVND (reference sequence). The CDR3 runs to 15 residues. Here the CDR3 DNA reads TGTGCCAGTAGTCGAGGGACAGGGGCCACAGATACGCAGTATTTT. The encoded protein is CASSRGTGATDTQYF.

This clonotype was detected ten times or more. The chain employs TRBV12-3 or TRBV12-4 and TRBJ2-3; the D gene is possibly TRBD2 (6 bases). This CDR3 comprises 15 residues. V was shortened by 6 bases and J by 0 bases, with 13 bases between the two germline ends. The CDR3 DNA reads as TGTGCCAGCAGCATGTGGGGACTGAGCACAGATACGCAGTATTTT. Translation: CASSMWGLSTDTQYF.

This clonotype was picked up many times. The CDR3 spells CASSAYGTGRETQYF. The CDR3 DNA reads as TGTGCCAGCAGTGCCTATGGGACAGGGCGAGAGACCCAGTACTTC. The chain has TRBV6-1 and TRBJ2-5; the match to TRBD1 covers 9 bases. Germline-derived CDR1 and CDR2 are MNHNS and SASEGT. This CDR3 is built from 15 residues. V shed 4 bases and J 4 bases; nucleotides not matched to a gene: 7.

In this sample, this clonotype turned up a few times. One base away lies a much larger clone, so this may be a sequencing read error. The genes are TRBV9 and TRBJ1-4, with D unclear. Germline V lookup: CDR1 SGDLS, CDR2 YYNGEE. The CDR3 spans 14 residues. Between the trimmed V and J ends, which lost 0 bases and 3 bases, there was a span of 6 bases. Here the CDR3 DNA reads TGTGCCAGCAGCGTAGCAGTTCCTAATGAAAAACTGTTTTTT. Amino acids: CASSVAVPNEKLFF.

This clonotype showed up many times. The CDR3 protein is CSAGWAGEGGELFF. CDR3 bases: TGCAGCGCTGGCTGGGCAGGGGAAGGCGGGGAGCTGTTTTTT. The chain carries TRBV29-1 and TRBJ2-2; D is perhaps TRBD1 (6 bases). The germline V and J ends were trimmed by 7 bases and 7 bases, with 19 bases remaining between them. In germline, CDR1 is SQVTM, CDR2 ANQGSEA. The CDR3 sequence is 14 residues long.

This clonotype was recorded at least ten times. The chain couples TRBV27 to TRBJ1-4; 9 bases agree with TRBD1. The CDR3 contains 16 residues. The junction had 13 bases not matched to a gene; V was cut back by 8 bases and J by 6 bases. Germline CDR1 is MNHEY and CDR2 is SMNVEV (reference sequence). CDR3 sequence: CASGTGRSFRHEKLFF. CDR3 sequence (DNA): TGTGCCAGCGGGACAGGGCGGTCCTTTCGCCATGAAAAACTGTTTTTT.

This clonotype was counted a few times. This chain connects TRBV6-5 to TRBJ2-7, with D unresolved. Trimming removed 0 bases at V and 5 bases at J, with 11 bases between. CDR1 and CDR2 from the germline V gene are MNHEY and SVGAGI. The CDR3 extends over 14 amino acids. The CDR3 protein is CASSYSYYPDEQYF. CDR3 in DNA: TGTGCCAGCAGTTACTCGTATTATCCAGACGAGCAGTACTTC.

In its sample, this clonotype was seen a few times. The rearrangement links TRBV27 to TRBJ2-7; D unclear. The CDR3 covers 13 residues. Germline V gene data show CDR1 as MNHEY and CDR2 as SMNVEV (reference sequence). The V gene lost 3 bases and the J gene lost 2 bases, with 8 bases spanning the gap. CDR3 bases: TGTGCCAGCAGTTTTAGGGCTACCTACGAGCAGTACTTC. It is translated as CASSFRATYEQYF.

This clonotype was counted at least ten times. The V call is TRBV28, the J call TRBJ1-2, with D perhaps matching TRBD1 (6 bases). V was clipped by 7 bases and J by 6 bases, with 18 bases between them. Per the germline V gene, CDR1 is MDHEN and CDR2 is SYDVKM. CDR3 size: 14 residues. CDR3 DNA: TGTGCCAGCAAAATAGGGGGGGCTATAAATGGCTACACCTTC. Residues: CASKIGGAINGYTF.

In its sample, this clonotype was seen a few times. J is TRBJ2-5 and V is TRBV20-1; D is ambiguous. CDR1 is DFQATT and CDR2 is SNEGSKA in the germline V gene (reference sequence). Trimming took off 4 bases at V and 4 bases at J, with 4 bases between the two ends. The CDR3 sequence is 10 residues long. The CDR3 is CSATGETQYF. In DNA, the CDR3 is TGCAGTGCTACGGGAGAGACCCAGTACTTC.

This clonotype was counted at least ten times. J is TRBJ2-7 and V is TRBV4-2, with D hard to call. The V gene's germline CDR1 is LGHNA and CDR2 YNFKEQ. The CDR3 is made up of 15 amino acids. V gave up 0 bases and J gave up 2 bases, with 11 bases separating them. The CDR3 nucleotides read TGTGCCAGCAGCCAAGAAGTAGGAAGGGCCTACGAGCAGTACTTC. It codes for CASSQEVGRAYEQYF.

This clonotype appeared many times. The rearrangement uses TRBV6-1 and TRBJ2-5, with D perhaps matching TRBD1 (5 bases). CDR3 size: 14 residues. V gave up 6 bases and J gave up 1 base, with 12 bases separating them. The germline V gene has CDR1 MNHNS and CDR2 SASEGT. The CDR3 spells CASRARQLQETQYF. The CDR3, as DNA: TGTGCCAGCAGAGCTCGACAGCTCCAAGAGACCCAGTACTTC.

This clonotype was detected many times. The gene calls are TRBV9 and TRBJ2-1; no reliable D call. The V gene's germline CDR1 is SGDLS and CDR2 YYNGEE. This CDR3 has 18 residues. V lost 0 bases and J 0 bases, leaving 16 bases between the germline ends. This CDR3 reads CASSVGPRELSSYNEQFF. DNA of the CDR3: TGTGCCAGCAGCGTAGGACCGAGAGAGCTGAGCTCCTACAATGAGCAGTTCTTC.

This clonotype showed up many times. V gene TRBV2 combines with J gene TRBJ2-2; D is uncertain. Trimming cost V 9 bases and J 5 bases, with 16 bases left between them. Germline CDR1 SNHLY, CDR2 FYNNEI. The CDR3 totals 14 residues. The CDR3 is CARGRDLKTGELFF. CDR3 sequence (DNA): TGTGCCAGAGGACGAGACTTAAAGACCGGGGAGCTGTTTTTT.

This clonotype came up many times. An end of the junction does not agree with germline; a read error may underlie this. The gene calls are TRBV11-2 and TRBJ2-5; D unclear. The CDR3 has 12 amino acids. CDR1 SGHAT and CDR2 FQNNGV come from the germline V gene. The CDR3 loop is CASSIDQETQYF. DNA of the CDR3: TGTGCCAGCAGCATAGATCAAGAGACCCAGTACTTC.

The genes are TRBV4-1 and TRBJ2-3, with TRBD2 matching 7 bases. The CDR3 is 13 amino acids. Trimming removed 8 bases from V and 2 bases from J; junction bases left unmatched: 4. CDR1 and CDR2 (germline): MGHRA, YSYEKL. The DNA of the CDR3 is TGCGCCAGCGAGGGAGGGATCACAGATACGCAGTATTTT. This codes for CASEGGITDTQYF.